The next 16 T cell receptor beta chains were all read from a single sample in a study of identical twins. TCRdb reprocessed the 5' RACE reads via MiXCR and lists one record per CDR3 protein. Of hundreds of thousands of distinct CDR3 sequences in the sample, roughly 7.1% were seen once. These records were also assigned to another study, of yellow fever vaccine responses in identical twins.

The specimen sequenced was PBMCs. The receptors were sampled from a woman aged 18-29 years in good health.

The chain joins TRBV27 to TRBJ1-5; unclear D gene. V dropped 3 bases and J dropped 9 bases, with 6 bases sitting between them. This CDR3 region has 11 residues. Germline-derived CDR1 and CDR2 are MNHEY and SMNVEV (reference sequence). This chain's CDR3 is CASSLVGPQHF. The CDR3 nucleotides read TGTGCCAGCAGTTTGGTGGGGCCCCAGCATTTT.

This clonotype occurred many times. This rearrangement joins TRBV29-1 to TRBJ1-2, with D possibly TRBD1 on 6 matching bases. Germline CDR1 SQVTM, CDR2 ANQGSEA. This CDR3 spans 14 amino acids. V lost 0 bases, J lost 4 bases, and 12 bases lay in between. CDR3 sequence: CSVEDSGQFYGYTF. Here the CDR3 DNA reads TGCAGCGTTGAAGATAGCGGACAGTTCTATGGCTACACCTTC.

J is TRBJ1-2 and V is TRBV28; 7 positions agree with TRBD1. The germline gives CDR1 MDHEN, CDR2 SYDVKM. CDR3 length: 14 residues. V was clipped by 6 bases and J by 2 bases; unmatched bases: 6. The CDR3 is CASRPGTANYGYTF. The CDR3 DNA reads TGTGCCAGCAGACCCGGGACAGCGAACTATGGCTACACCTTC.

This clonotype was counted between two and nine times. The rearrangement joins TRBV11-2 to TRBJ2-5; perhaps TRBD2 as D (5 bases). The V end lost 4 bases, the J end lost 5 bases, and 20 bases lay between the germline ends. CDR3 size: 16 residues. Germline V gene data show CDR1 as SGHAT and CDR2 as FQNNGV. CDR3 protein: CASSSPLTRLVETQYF. The CDR3 bases are TGTGCCAGCAGCTCTCCCCTCACTAGGTTGGTGGAGACCCAGTACTTC.

The chain links TRBV15 to TRBJ1-2; TRBD1 is a possible D gene (5 bases). V lost 2 bases, J lost 1 base, and 14 bases lay in between. Germline CDR1 LNHNV, CDR2 YYDKDF (reference sequence). The CDR3 contains 16 residues. CDR3 in amino acids: CATSRTRYDSNYGYTF. As DNA, the CDR3 is TGTGCCACCAGCAGAACCCGGTATGACAGTAACTATGGCTACACCTTC. Complete variable domain (other parts from reference TRBV15 and TRBJ1-2): DAMVIQNPRYQVTQFGKPVTLSCSQTLNHNVMYWYQQKSSQAPKLLFHYYDKDFNNEADTPDNFQSRRPNTSFCFLDIRSPGLGDTAMYLCATSRTRYDSNYGYTFGSGTRLTVV.

This clonotype was recorded at least ten times. V and J are TRBV24-1 and TRBJ2-7; 7 bases fit TRBD1. The CDR3 loop spans 14 amino acids. With V trimmed by 4 bases and J by 5 bases, 7 bases remained unmatched. The V gene's germline CDR1 is KGHDR and CDR2 SFDVKD. The chain's CDR3 is CATSDPSDRDEQYF. CDR3 sequence (DNA): TGTGCCACCAGTGACCCATCCGACAGGGACGAGCAGTACTTC.

At least ten counts were recorded for this clonotype. V and J are TRBV12-3 or TRBV12-4 and TRBJ1-3; D may be TRBD1 (6 bases). V was cut by 6 bases and J by 4 bases, with 16 bases left in between. The CDR3 totals 15 residues. CDR3 in DNA: TGTGCCAGCAGCGCAACAGGGACCGGGGGAAACACCATATATTTT. Its translation: CASSATGTGGNTIYF.

This clonotype appeared a few times. The CDR3 coding sequence is TGCAGCGTTGGAGGGCAGAACCAGCCCCAGCATTTT. Its protein is CSVGGQNQPQHF. The rearrangement uses TRBV29-1 and TRBJ1-5; D uncertain. V was cut by 4 bases and J by 7 bases, with 11 bases left in between. Germline V gene data show CDR1 as SQVTM and CDR2 as ANQGSEA. This CDR3 contains 12 residues.

This clonotype was counted a few times. The chain combines TRBV4-1 with TRBJ1-1; no firm D call. The CDR3 extends over 16 amino acids. V shed 2 bases and J shed 4 bases, with 17 bases lying between them. Germline lookup yields CDR1 MGHRA and CDR2 YSYEKL. CDR3 protein: CASSQLQGFSGTEAFF. DNA of the CDR3: TGCGCCAGCAGCCAATTACAAGGGTTTTCAGGCACTGAAGCTTTCTTT.

The chain is built from TRBV3-1 and TRBJ2-1, with a tentative D call TRBD2 (6 bases). Germline V gives CDR1 LGHDT, CDR2 YNNKEL (reference sequence). This CDR3 comprises 17 residues. V lost 1 base to trimming and J lost 0 bases, with 13 bases between them. The CDR3 DNA follows: TGTGCCAGCAGCCAAGTTCGCGGGGCGAGCTCCTACAATGAGCAGTTCTTC. Translation gives CASSQVRGASSYNEQFF.

This clonotype was picked up many times. CDR3 residues: CASSRDFAQETQYF. The CDR3 DNA is TGTGCCAGCAGCCGGGACTTCGCACAAGAGACCCAGTACTTC. J is TRBJ2-5 and V is TRBV7-2; D is possibly TRBD2 (6 bases). The CDR3 contains 14 residues. Trimming removed 5 bases from V and 2 bases from J, with 12 bases in between. Germline CDR1 reads SGHTA; CDR2 reads FQGNSA.

This clonotype was counted between two and nine times. This chain connects TRBV7-9 to TRBJ1-2; tentatively, D is TRBD1 (5 bases). V lost 0 bases, J lost 1 base, and 9 bases lay in between. From germline, CDR1 is SEHNR and CDR2 FQNEAQ (reference sequence). This CDR3 is built from 15 residues. CDR3: CASSLAGADNYGYTF. The CDR3 nucleotides read TGTGCCAGCAGCTTAGCAGGGGCAGATAACTATGGCTACACCTTC.

This clonotype was detected ten times or more. The chain couples TRBV24-1 to TRBJ1-2, with unresolved D. Germline V CDR1 and CDR2: KGHDR, SFDVKD. This CDR3 has 14 amino acids. Trimming took 6 bases from V and 2 from J, leaving 12 bases between them. CDR3 sequence: CATSHNKGNYGYTF. The CDR3 DNA follows: TGTGCCACCAGTCATAACAAAGGGAACTATGGCTACACCTTC.

This clonotype turned up a few times. V gene TRBV29-1 combines with J gene TRBJ2-7, with D hard to call. This CDR3 has 12 amino acids. Germline V gene data show CDR1 as SQVTM and CDR2 as ANQGSEA. V was shortened by 4 bases and J by 1 base, with 8 bases between the two germline ends. CDR3 nucleotide sequence: TGCAGCGTTGTGGGCGGATCCTACGAGCAGTACTTC. The encoded protein is CSVVGGSYEQYF.

This clonotype has more than one count but fewer than ten. This chain uses TRBV5-1 with TRBJ2-3; D is unclear. CDR1 is SGHRS and CDR2 is YFSETQ in the germline V gene. The CDR3 extends over 14 amino acids. V was trimmed by 2 bases and J by 6 bases, leaving 13 bases between them. The CDR3 sequence is CASSLGMVTDTQYF. The CDR3 DNA reads TGCGCCAGCAGCTTAGGGATGGTGACGGATACGCAGTATTTT.

This sequence joins TRBV10-2 and TRBJ2-7; D not resolved. The ends were cut back, 5 bases at V and 10 bases at J, with 15 bases in the middle. Looked up from germline, CDR1 is WSHSY and CDR2 is SAAADI. The CDR3 consists of 12 residues. CDR3 sequence reads: CASSSSVSTQYV. In nucleotides, the CDR3 is TGCGCCAGCAGTTCGTCCGTGTCAACACAGTACGTC.